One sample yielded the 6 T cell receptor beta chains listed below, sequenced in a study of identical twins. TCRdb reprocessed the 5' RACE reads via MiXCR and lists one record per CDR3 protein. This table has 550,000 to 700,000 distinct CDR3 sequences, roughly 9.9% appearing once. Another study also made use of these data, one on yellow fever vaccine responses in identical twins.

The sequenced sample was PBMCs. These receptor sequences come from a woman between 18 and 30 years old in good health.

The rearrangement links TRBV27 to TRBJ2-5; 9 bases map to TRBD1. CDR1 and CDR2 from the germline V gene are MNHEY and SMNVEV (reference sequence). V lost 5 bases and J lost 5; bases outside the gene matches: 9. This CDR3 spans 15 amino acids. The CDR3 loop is CASSATGTGRETQYF. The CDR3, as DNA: TGTGCCAGCAGTGCAACCGGGACAGGGAGGGAGACCCAGTACTTC.

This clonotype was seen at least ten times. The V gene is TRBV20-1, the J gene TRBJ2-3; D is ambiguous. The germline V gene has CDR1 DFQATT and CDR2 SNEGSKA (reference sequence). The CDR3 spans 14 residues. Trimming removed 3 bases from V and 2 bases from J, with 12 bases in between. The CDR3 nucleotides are TGCAGTGCTAGCGAATTGGTTAACACAGATACGCAGTATTTT. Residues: CSASELVNTDTQYF.

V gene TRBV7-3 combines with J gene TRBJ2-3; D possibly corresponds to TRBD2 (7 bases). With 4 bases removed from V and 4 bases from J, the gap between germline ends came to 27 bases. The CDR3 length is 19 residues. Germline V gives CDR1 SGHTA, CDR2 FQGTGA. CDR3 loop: CASSSTLIGGGPGADTQYF. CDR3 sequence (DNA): TGTGCCAGCAGCTCGACCTTAATAGGGGGGGGCCCGGGGGCAGATACGCAGTATTTT.

The CDR3 coding sequence is TGTGCCAGCAGTTACTCGAGTCAGAGCTCCTACGAGCAGTACTTC. Translation gives CASSYSSQSSYEQYF. The chain recombines TRBV6-5 with TRBJ2-7; D unresolved. Trimming shortened V by 0 bases and J by 0 bases, and 9 bases separated the two germline ends. Germline values: CDR1 MNHEY, CDR2 SVGAGI. The CDR3 sequence is 15 residues long.

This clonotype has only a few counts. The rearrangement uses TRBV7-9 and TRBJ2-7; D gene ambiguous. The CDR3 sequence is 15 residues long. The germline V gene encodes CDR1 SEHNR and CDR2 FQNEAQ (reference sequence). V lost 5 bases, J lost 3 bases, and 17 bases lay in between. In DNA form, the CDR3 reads TGTGCCAGCAGCACCGAAAGGAGCTCCATCTACGAGCAGTACTTC. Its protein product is CASSTERSSIYEQYF.

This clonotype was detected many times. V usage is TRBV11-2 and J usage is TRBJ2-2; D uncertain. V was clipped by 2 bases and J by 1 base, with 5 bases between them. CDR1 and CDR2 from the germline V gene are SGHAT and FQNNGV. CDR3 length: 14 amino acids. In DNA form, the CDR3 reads TGTGCCAGCAGCTTAAGGCGGAACACCGGGGAGCTGTTTTTT. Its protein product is CASSLRRNTGELFF.